The 20 T cell receptor beta chains below all came from one sample that was sequenced in a study of vaccination effects on CD4 cells after COVID-19. Antigen specificity for these receptors is unknown. Assay: immunoSEQ multiplex PCR; the TCRdb copy retains only in-frame clones and omits some. The sample consists of more than 30,000 clones, around 66% of them appearing once. Under the ViraFEST assay, PBMC were stimulated with viral peptide pools so that antigen-specific CD4+ T cells expanded. Sequencing was performed afterwards. Culture proceeded for more than nine days, and CD4+ T cells were then isolated. Vaccinated participants had no history of SARS-CoV-2 infection and tested negative for nucleocapsid antibodies. The sample here was CD4+ T cells from PBMCs cultured with HCoV-OC43 spike peptides, taken before COVID-19 vaccination. Described subset: HCoV-OC43 spike overlapping peptide pool stimulation. Source of these receptors: a human donor who received a COVID-19 vaccine.

The V call is TRBV27, the J call TRBJ1-6; D gene unclear. The germline V gene has CDR1 MNHEY and CDR2 SMNVEV (reference sequence). The CDR3 covers 15 residues. Trimming pared 0 bases from V and 6 bases from J, leaving 9 bases between. CDR3 sequence: CASSLSGFPNSPLHF. In nucleotides, the CDR3 is TGTGCCAGCAGTTTATCAGGGTTCCCTAATTCACCCCTCCACTTT.

V is TRBV15 and J is TRBJ2-7; no reliable D call. Germline CDR1 reads LNHNV; CDR2 reads YYDKDF (reference sequence). This CDR3 region has 15 residues. Trimming cost V 0 bases and J 4 bases, with 13 bases left between them. DNA of the CDR3: TGTGCCACCAGCAGAGAAACCCACTCCCCGTACGAGCAGTACTTC. This encodes CATSRETHSPYEQYF.

The chain links TRBV15 to TRBJ1-1, with D tentatively TRBD1 (5 bases). From germline, CDR1 is LNHNV and CDR2 YYDKDF (reference sequence). V was clipped by 1 base and J by 8 bases, with 14 bases between them. The CDR3 totals 14 residues. The CDR3 sequence: CATSRAPKGLEAFF. The DNA of the CDR3 is TGTGCCACCAGCAGAGCCCCAAAGGGGCTCGAAGCTTTCTTT.

The J gene is TRBJ1-3, the V gene TRBV5-1, with D possibly matching TRBD1 (6 bases). V was clipped by 5 bases and J by 1 base, with 13 bases between them. The CDR3 runs to 15 residues. Per the germline V gene, CDR1 is SGHRS and CDR2 is YFSETQ. The CDR3 region is CASRAGTTSGNTIYF. CDR3 DNA: TGCGCCAGCAGAGCCGGGACAACTTCTGGAAACACCATATATTTT. The full variable domain, its missing parts supplied by reference TRBV5-1 and TRBJ1-3, is KAGVTQTPRYLIKTRGQQVTLSCSPISGHRSVSWYQQTPGQGLQFLFEYFSETQRNKGNFPGRFSGRQFSNSRSEMNVSTLELGDSALYLCASRAGTTSGNTIYFGEGSWLTVV.

CDR3 region: CASSPGSYQPQHF. The CDR3 DNA reads TGTGCCAGCAGCCCAGGATCGTACCAGCCCCAGCATTTT. V and J are TRBV7-8 and TRBJ1-5; D unclear. The CDR3 has 13 amino acids. Germline CDR1 SGHVS, CDR2 FQNEAQ. V was trimmed by 5 bases and J by 7 bases, leaving 12 bases between them.

This chain joins TRBV15 and TRBJ1-1; the D gene is possibly TRBD1 (5 bases). In germline, CDR1 is LNHNV, CDR2 YYDKDF (reference sequence). The V and J ends lost 0 bases and 6 bases respectively, with 14 bases between them. The CDR3 sequence is 15 residues long. DNA of the CDR3: TGTGCCACCAGCAGAGAAAGCCACGGGACCCCTGAAGCTTTCTTT. Protein: CATSRESHGTPEAFF. Full variable domain (outside the CDR3, taken from reference TRBV15 and TRBJ1-1): DAMVIQNPRYQVTQFGKPVTLSCSQTLNHNVMYWYQQKSSQAPKLLFHYYDKDFNNEADTPDNFQSRRPNTSFCFLDIRSPGLGDTAMYLCATSRESHGTPEAFFGQGTRLTVV.

The V call is TRBV3-1 (or the pseudogene TRBV3-2), the J call TRBJ2-5, with D possibly called TRBD1 or TRBD2 (5 bases each). The CDR3 spans 13 residues. Looked up from germline, CDR1 is LGHDT and CDR2 is YNNKEL (reference sequence). V was shortened by 4 bases and J by 7 bases, with 13 bases between the two germline ends. CDR3 protein: CASSLRGYGTQYF. CDR3 DNA: TGTGCCAGCAGCCTACGGGGCTACGGGACCCAGTACTTC.

The J gene is TRBJ2-2, the V gene TRBV6-5; D is perhaps TRBD2 (5 bases). CDR3 size: 15 residues. The V gene's germline CDR1 is MNHEY and CDR2 SVGAGI. The V end lost 10 bases, the J end lost 0 bases, and 15 bases lay between the germline ends. The CDR3 sequence is CATLAPVANTGELFF. The CDR3 DNA follows: TGTGCCACCCTAGCACCGGTCGCGAACACCGGGGAGCTGTTTTTT.

The chain uses TRBV9 and TRBJ2-5; 8 positions match TRBD1. The CDR3 contains 14 residues. The V and J ends lost 3 bases and 5 bases, in that order; junction bases with no gene match: 6. Germline CDR1 reads SGDLS; CDR2 reads YYNGEE. The CDR3 reads CASSARQGRETQYF. The CDR3 nucleotides are TGTGCCAGCAGCGCTCGACAGGGGCGCGAGACCCAGTACTTC.

J is TRBJ1-1 and V is TRBV19; D is uncertain. This CDR3 is built from 12 residues. Between the trimmed V and J ends, which lost 5 bases and 1 base, there was a span of 5 bases. Looked up from germline, CDR1 is LNHDA and CDR2 is SQIVND (reference sequence). This CDR3 reads CASSDRNTEAFF. CDR3 nucleotide sequence: TGTGCCAGTAGTGACCGGAACACTGAAGCTTTCTTT. The whole variable domain, remainder taken from reference TRBV19 and TRBJ1-1, is DGGITQSPKYLFRKEGQNVTLSCEQNLNHDAMYWYRQDPGQGLRLIYYSQIVNDFQKGDIAEGYSVSREKKESFPLTVTSAQKNPTAFYLCASSDRNTEAFFGQGTRLTVV.

V is TRBV18 and J is TRBJ2-5; D perhaps matches TRBD2 (5 bases). The CDR3 sequence is 12 residues long. V lost 2 bases, J lost 4 bases, and 5 bases lay in between. In germline, CDR1 is KGHSH, CDR2 LQKENI. Here the CDR3 DNA reads TGTGCCAGCTCACCAGGGAGAGAGACCCAGTACTTC. Amino acids: CASSPGRETQYF.

This clone was detected a few times. The chain couples TRBV6-5 to TRBJ2-7; D possibly corresponds to TRBD1 (6 bases). The CDR3 totals 12 residues. Between the trimmed V and J ends, which lost 6 bases and 5 bases, there was a span of 11 bases. Per the germline V gene, CDR1 is MNHEY and CDR2 is SVGAGI. CDR3 in amino acids: CASSFDRNEQYF. CDR3 nucleotides: TGTGCCAGCAGCTTCGACAGGAACGAGCAGTACTTC.

The rearrangement joins TRBV27 to TRBJ2-1; the match to TRBD2 covers 10 bases. CDR1 and CDR2 from the germline V gene are MNHEY and SMNVEV (reference sequence). V shed 6 bases, J shed 2 bases, and the junction held 7 bases outside the gene matches. The CDR3 spans 16 residues. The CDR3 spells CASRQISGGAYNEQFF. CDR3 nucleotides: TGTGCCAGCAGGCAAATCAGCGGGGGGGCCTACAATGAGCAGTTCTTC.

The gene calls are TRBV5-5 and TRBJ2-6; D remains ambiguous. The germline V and J ends were trimmed by 4 bases and 0 bases, with 5 bases remaining between them. The CDR3 spans 14 residues. Looked up from germline, CDR1 is SGHKS and CDR2 is YYEKEE (reference sequence). CDR3 residues: CASSDDSGANVLTF. The CDR3, as DNA: TGTGCCAGCAGCGACGACTCTGGGGCCAACGTCCTGACTTTC.

This chain links TRBV27 with TRBJ2-5; no definite D call. In germline, CDR1 is MNHEY, CDR2 SMNVEV (reference sequence). The length of the CDR3 is 14 residues. Deletions cut 6 bases from V and 10 bases from J, with 21 bases between. The DNA of the CDR3 is TGTGCCAGCAGCCCATTCCACGCGTGGGAAAGCCAGTACTTC. Protein: CASSPFHAWESQYF.

V and J are TRBV4-1 and TRBJ1-4, with a tentative D call TRBD1 (5 bases). The CDR3 has 17 residues. V lost 1 base to trimming and J lost 8 bases, with 20 bases between them. Germline assignment: CDR1 MGHRA and CDR2 YSYEKL. CDR3: CASSQVGMGRAKEKLFF. The CDR3 DNA reads as TGCGCCAGCAGCCAAGTGGGAATGGGACGGGCGAAGGAAAAACTGTTTTTT.

V is TRBV3-1 (or the pseudogene TRBV3-2) and J is TRBJ1-4; D uncertain. The germline gives CDR1 LGHDT, CDR2 YNNKEL (reference sequence). This CDR3 spans 16 amino acids. The germline V and J ends were trimmed by 4 bases and 0 bases, with 12 bases remaining between them. In DNA, the CDR3 is TGTGCCAGCAGCCTGATTTACATGGCAACTAATGAAAAACTGTTTTTT. This sequence encodes CASSLIYMATNEKLFF.

This clone was found a few times. J is TRBJ1-1 and V is TRBV3-1 (or the pseudogene TRBV3-2); tentatively, D is TRBD1 (6 bases). The V end was cut by 4 bases, the J end by 5 bases, with 14 bases between. This CDR3 has 14 residues. Germline CDR1 reads LGHDT; CDR2 reads YNNKEL (reference sequence). For the CDR3, the DNA is TGTGCCAGCAGCCTCGAGGGGGATGCAACTGAAGCTTTCTTT. Encoded protein: CASSLEGDATEAFF.

The CDR3 DNA is TGTGCCAGCAGCCCCCAAGAGACCCAGTACTTC. Its protein product is CASSPQETQYF. This sequence joins TRBV6-6 and TRBJ2-5; D ambiguous. The V end lost 6 bases, the J end lost 1 base, and 3 bases lay between the germline ends. Germline V CDR1 and CDR2: MNHNY, SVGAGI (reference sequence). This CDR3 region has 11 residues.

This chain links TRBV7-8 with TRBJ1-1, with 8 positions matching TRBD1. Germline V gene data show CDR1 as SGHVS and CDR2 as FQNEAQ. The CDR3 runs 14 residues. V trimming: 5 bases; J trimming: 5 bases; junction bases outside the gene matches: 7. CDR3 nucleotide sequence: TGTGCCAGCAGCCCCAGGGGGCGGGGGACTGAAGCTTTCTTT. Encoded protein: CASSPRGRGTEAFF.